This T cell receptor (beta chain) was captured in a study of cytomegalovirus exposure and HLA in healthy donors (dated by TCRdb to 2017 to 2019). Describing the broader study: An earlier analysis of some 550 of the donors reported 276 Gb of sequence data and roughly 100 million unique TCR beta sequences from about 180 million T cells. Both class I and class II loci were covered by HLA typing, at four-digit resolution. All discovery cohort repertoires had been generated using a single sequencing platform. Besides the first cohort of under 700 subjects, a separate validation cohort made up of 120 different subjects was used. The study aimed to test whether signatures of past pathogen exposure could be identified by cataloging public T cell receptors. Alongside the repertoire data, information on donor age, sex, ethnicity and CMV serostatus was compiled. Across approximately 400 genotyped donors of the cohort, an average of about 240,000 unique TCR beta nucleotide sequences per donor were sequenced, and approximately 19% of those sequences were non-productive. The study profiled the T cell repertoires of about 720 subjects by immunosequencing and related them to cytomegalovirus serostatus. Of the 300 to 400 genotyped donors, over 70% fell in the genetic ancestry cluster associated with self-reported Caucasian donors. Typing coverage varied by locus: roughly 620-640 donors for A, B, C, DRB1 and DQB1; 522 for DQA1; over 600 for DPA1; around 450 for DPB1. A later analysis re-analyzed previously published TCR beta repertoires from 500 to 700 donors and added high-resolution HLA genotyping to study TCR occurrence patterns. An early release that covered more than 550 HLA-typed donors contained about 290 gigabases of sequencing data and tens of millions of unique TCR sequences. To predict cytomegalovirus infection status, the study combined high-throughput TCR immunosequencing, statistical association of individual TCRs with disease status, and machine learning. Because of strong linkage in the cohort, roughly five DR-DQ haplotypes were treated as single units for association and clustering. An earlier analysis of approximately 580 of the donors used high-throughput TCR beta sequencing to judge whether each TCR beta V gene segment behaved as functional or pseudogenic. Rather than using new phenotypic data, the later analysis identified candidate immune exposures from TCR beta sequences and from how often those sequences occurred across donors. A later genetic analysis took genome-wide SNP genotypes for about three fifths of the 666 donors and used that subset as a discovery cohort. Broad study findings and their caveats: In an earlier analysis of about 600 of the donors, most TCR beta V segments appeared in productive rearrangements about 87% or about 30% of the time, broadly matching IMGT annotations. When HLA alleles, especially DR and DQ, strongly co-occurred, attributing TCR associations to individual alleles was difficult. In a later analysis, the rate of TCR association differed among HLA loci, with DRB1 alleles having the most associated TCRs and HLA-C alleles having the fewest. A further reported finding was that TCR beta sequences accurately predicted the HLA-A and HLA-B alleles for most subjects in the first cohort. The sequencing pipeline was judged likely to have produced a cluster of highly shared sequence variants as a technical artifact. A later analysis reported that several top co-occurrence clusters appeared linked to parvovirus B19, influenza, CMV and Epstein-Barr virus. A later analysis found that HLA-associated TCR beta chains were more clonally expanded and had lower generation probabilities than equally common non-associated chains. In a later analysis, most CMV-associated TCR beta chains were found to appear HLA-restricted, with HLA associations seemingly driven largely by CMV exposure. In this cohort, only TCR beta chains were sequenced, and detectable features were limited by the absence of alpha or paired-chain data. A later genetic analysis associated a missense DCLRE1C variant with V-gene and J-gene trimming of TCR beta chains, and an independent cohort replicated the association. The classifier was reported to diagnose cytomegalovirus status with high specificity and sensitivity in both the original cohort and the validation cohort. Most TCR sequences were seen in very few donors, while some public TCRs were found in many individuals. A later analysis associated around 16,000 TCR beta sequences with specific HLA alleles at a false discovery rate of 0.05. Linkage disequilibrium might explain the correlated functional status among segregating V segments, but an unknown experimental factor could not be ruled out. Because counts were too low, seventeen rarely observed V segments, including chromosome 9 orphons, were excluded from the earlier analysis of around 640 of the donors. Because HLA typing was unavailable for some donors at each locus, only the typed subset was used in association tests. A total of fewer than 200 TCR beta chains were listed by the study as associated with cytomegalovirus. A few of the identified cytomegalovirus-associated TCR beta chains were confirmed in vitro to be specific for cytomegalovirus antigens. The 87-base-pair reads could not distinguish some IMGT-functional V segments, including TRBV6-2 and TRBV6-3, so those segments were excluded. Immune exposure information for the cohort was limited to CMV serostatus. The presence/absence analyses assumed that sequencing depth was roughly uniform across donors, and that assumption may not be true. A later genetic analysis reported fewer N-insertions in productive TCRs among donors in an Asian-associated ancestry cluster than the roughly 700-donor mean. The authors suggested that the approach could potentially be extended to other disease states and immunological phenotypes.

The cohort was made up of approximately 670 healthy bone marrow donors. At the time of sampling, every cohort member was nominally healthy, though immune exposures that went unrecorded were likely present. The donor was CMV seropositive and belonged to the group of around 300 seropositive cohort members. A peripheral blood sample was provided by each donor, and peripheral blood mononuclear cells were used for TCR beta sequencing. The Qiagen DNeasy Blood Extraction Kit was used to extract genomic DNA from the blood cell samples. Trimming removed 4 bases from V and 3 bases from J, leaving 15 bases between the germline ends. Reading the germline V gene (reference sequence) gives CDR1 SEHNR and CDR2 FQNEAQ. The CDR3, cysteine through phenylalanine, is 16 amino acids long. Here the CDR3 DNA is all that survives: 48 bases in frame from base 1. Libraries were constructed by the immunoSEQ multiplex PCR assay. For the multiplex PCR, a mixture combining 60 forward primers for TCR Vbeta segments and 13 reverse primers for TCR Jbeta segments was used. A multiplex PCR assay on genomic DNA amplified the CDR3 region of rearranged TCR beta genes. On the Illumina HiSeq System, the amplified TCR beta libraries were sequenced as 87-base-pair reads. Under the source paper's analysis protocol: In a later analysis, approximately 74 million unique TCR beta chains were counted across the 690 or so repertoires, and around 10 million of these chains were shared by at least two donors. Raw reads were error-corrected and collapsed into unique sequences by a nearest-neighbor algorithm in which closely related sequences were merged to remove PCR and sequencing errors. Alignment of CDR3 sequences to IMGT reference sequences was used to assign V, D and J gene segments. For a sequence to be retained, at least a six-nucleotide match to both a V gene segment and a J gene segment was required. Rearrangements were called productive when the CDR3 lacked stop codons and stayed in frame with V and J; all others were non-productive. CDR3 was defined according to IMGT convention as the region running from the second conserved V-encoded cysteine to the conserved J-encoded phenylalanine. The earlier analysis of around 640 of the donors excluded sequences that lacked an unambiguous match to a single V gene segment. In an earlier analysis of approximately 560 of the donors, a V segment was called functional when productive rearrangements were above 56.7%, and segregating when the standard deviation between donors exceeded 5%. A statistical classification framework was built for diagnosing cytomegalovirus status from the catalog of TCR beta chain sequences. A later analysis assigned V and J genes by comparing TCR nucleotide sequences with IMGT/GENE-DB human TR gene sequences. The TCRdist pipeline was used in a later analysis to assign CDR3 sequences and most-parsimonious VDJ recombination scenarios. In a later analysis, each TCR beta chain was defined by its CDR3 amino acid sequence together with its V-gene family, and reads lacking a unique V-gene family were excluded. To address suspected cross-contamination and a sequencing artifact, a later analysis removed around 590 highly shared, low-generation-probability nucleotide sequences. In a later analysis, a clonal expansion index for each public chain was calculated from normalized within-repertoire ranks of inferred template counts. In a later analysis, generation probabilities were computed with a VDJ recombination model fitted to out-of-frame rearrangements, and the resulting probabilities were checked against IGoR. Hypergeometric tests were used in a later analysis to score TCR-TCR, TCR-HLA and TCR-CMV co-occurrence, with a repertoire-size bias correction applied to the TCR pairs. False discovery rates were estimated in a later analysis by permuting HLA or CMV assignments 20 times. A later analysis grouped co-occurring TCRs with DBSCAN, adding TCRdist sequence similarity when clustering within HLA-allele-positive subsets. Repertoires with fewer than 30,000 or more than 120,000 public chains, plus five repertoires with anomalous nucleotide sharing, were excluded from co-occurrence clustering. TCRdb stores this immuneACCESS table with in-frame sequences only. Part of the clones is absent; in the studies checked, under half of the shortfall reflects unresolved V genes, and no reason is known for the rest. V and J calls and clone size follow that table, whereas D and trimming were derived from the DNA. This sample gives about 160,000 clones in total; roughly 80% of them show up just once. The ten most abundant clones make up about 7% of the sample.

A word on this clone: Its antigen target is currently unknown. Base qualities are missing; no much larger clone stands one base away.

The chain is encoded by TRBV7-9 joined to TRBJ2-2; the D gene is perhaps TRBD2, from 5 matching bases. The sample taken for sequencing was PBMCs. This clonotype originated in a woman aged 30 to 39 in good health and CMV-seropositive. DNA sequence: TGTGCCAGCAGCTCATCAACGAGGGTAGACACCGGGGAGCTGTTTTTT. Translated, this gives CASSSSTRVDTGELFF.